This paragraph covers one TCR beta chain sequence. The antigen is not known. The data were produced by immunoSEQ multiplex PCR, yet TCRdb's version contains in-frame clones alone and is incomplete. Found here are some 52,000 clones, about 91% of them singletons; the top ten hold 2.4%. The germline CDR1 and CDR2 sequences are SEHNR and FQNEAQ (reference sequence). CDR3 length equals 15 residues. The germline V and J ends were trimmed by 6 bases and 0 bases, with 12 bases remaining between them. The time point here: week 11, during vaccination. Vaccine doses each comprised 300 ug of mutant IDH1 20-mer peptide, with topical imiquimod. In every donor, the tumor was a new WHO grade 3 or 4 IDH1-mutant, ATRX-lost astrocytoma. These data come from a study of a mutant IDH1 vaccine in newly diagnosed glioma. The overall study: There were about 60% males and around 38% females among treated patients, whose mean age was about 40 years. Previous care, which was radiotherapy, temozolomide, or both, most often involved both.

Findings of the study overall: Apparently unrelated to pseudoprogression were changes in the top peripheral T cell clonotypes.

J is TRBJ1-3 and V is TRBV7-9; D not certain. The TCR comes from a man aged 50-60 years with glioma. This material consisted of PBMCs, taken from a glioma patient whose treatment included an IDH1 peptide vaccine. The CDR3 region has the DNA TGTGCCAGCAGATCTAGGGCAGACTCTGGAAACACCATATATTTT. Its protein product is CASRSRADSGNTIYF. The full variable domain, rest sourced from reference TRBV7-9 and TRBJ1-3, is DTGVSQNPRHKITKRGQNVTFRCDPISEHNRLYWYRQTLGQGPEFLTYFQNEAQLEKSRLLSDRFSAERPKGSFSTLEIQRTEQGDSAMYLCASRSRADSGNTIYFGEGSWLTVV.